This T cell receptor beta chain was profiled in a study of Ad26.COV2.S vaccination and SARS-CoV-2 variants. Study as a whole: The donor belonged to the COV1001 Ad26.COV2.S trial arm. Recipients of Ad26.COV2.S got it intramuscularly, once or twice 56 days apart. Whole-study findings and limits: Recipients given vaccine exceeded placebo recipients in spike-specific TCR breadth.

The method was immunoSEQ multiplex PCR; TCRdb's version includes in-frame clones alone and lacks a portion of them. Here the sample spans roughly 500,000 clones, approximately 90% being singletons. As to treatment: 19 received Ad26.COV2.S at low or high dose, single or two shots; a few received placebo; per-sample allocation not given. Day 63 after the first injection of vaccine or placebo was the sampling time. With respect to this clone: As yet, its antigen is unknown.

The sample consisted of peripheral blood, taken in a trial of Ad26.COV2.S vaccine versus placebo. The TCR originated in a person aged 18-65 years who received the Ad26.COV2.S COVID-19 vaccine or a placebo.

The CDR3 DNA follows: TGTGCCTGGAGTGTACGGCGGGCGGACTATGGCTACACCTTC. Translation gives CAWSVRRADYGYTF. The chain combines TRBV30 with TRBJ1-2, with D uncertain. V was pared by 0 bases and J by 3 bases, with 11 bases between. Per the germline V gene, CDR1 is GTSNPN and CDR2 is SVGIG (reference sequence). This CDR3 has 14 amino acids.